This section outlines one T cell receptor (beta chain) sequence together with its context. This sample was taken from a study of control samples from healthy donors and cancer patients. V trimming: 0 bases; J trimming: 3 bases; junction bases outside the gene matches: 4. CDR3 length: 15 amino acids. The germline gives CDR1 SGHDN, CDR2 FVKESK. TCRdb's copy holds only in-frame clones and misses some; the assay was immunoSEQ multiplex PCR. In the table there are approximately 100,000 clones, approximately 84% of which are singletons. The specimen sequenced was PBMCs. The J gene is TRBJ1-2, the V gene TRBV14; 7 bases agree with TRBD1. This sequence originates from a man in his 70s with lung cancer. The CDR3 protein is CASSQDLGQYYGYTF. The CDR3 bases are TGTGCCAGCAGCCAAGATTTGGGACAGTACTATGGCTACACCTTC.